The rows below give T cell receptor beta chains drawn from one sample of a study of cytomegalovirus exposure and HLA in healthy donors. Produced via immunoSEQ multiplex PCR; TCRdb's table is partial and in-frame only. The sample carries about 57,000 clones, about 92% recorded once. Input material: PBMCs. These receptors were collected from a young woman in good health and CMV-seronegative. The CDR3 runs from the conserved cysteine through the conserved F or W. D genes are given only for firm matches. Clone size is given for some rows only: seen once, a few or many times, or a class if the clone is expanded.

D gene: NA; V gene: TRBV6-1; clone size: NA; J gene: TRBJ1-4; CDR3 protein: CASSEGLGGGNEKLFF; CDR3 DNA: TGTGCCAGCAGTGAAGGGTTAGGGGGTGGAAATGAAAAACTGTTTTTT
D gene: NA; V gene: TRBV2; clone size: NA; J gene: TRBJ2-7; CDR3 protein: CASSARQAYSYEQYF; CDR3 DNA: TGTGCCAGCAGTGCCAGACAGGCCTACTCCTACGAGCAGTACTTC
D gene: TRBD1; V gene: TRBV18; clone size: NA; J gene: TRBJ2-5; CDR3 protein: CASSPPSGQQETQYF; CDR3 DNA: TGTGCCAGCTCACCTCCGTCGGGACAGCAAGAGACCCAGTACTTC
D gene: NA; V gene: TRBV7-7; clone size: NA; J gene: TRBJ2-5; CDR3 protein: CASSLAGPGETQYF; CDR3 DNA: TGTGCCAGCAGCTTAGCAGGCCCCGGGGAGACCCAGTACTTC
D gene: NA; V gene: TRBV7-9; clone size: NA; J gene: TRBJ2-1; CDR3 protein: CASSLAGGANEQFF; CDR3 DNA: TGTGCCAGCAGCTTAGCGGGAGGAGCTAATGAGCAGTTCTTC
D gene: TRBD1; V gene: TRBV9; clone size: NA; J gene: TRBJ2-1; CDR3 protein: CASSAKGDSHNEQFF; CDR3 DNA: TGTGCCAGCAGCGCCAAAGGGGACAGCCACAATGAGCAGTTCTTC
D gene: NA; V gene: TRBV4-2; clone size: NA; J gene: TRBJ2-4; CDR3 protein: CASSQANGVAKNIQYF; CDR3 DNA: TGTGCCAGCAGCCAAGCCAACGGGGTAGCCAAAAACATTCAGTACTTC
D gene: TRBD1; V gene: TRBV6-1; clone size: once; J gene: TRBJ1-1; CDR3 protein: CASSKQGAAFF; CDR3 DNA: TGTGCCAGCAGTAAACAGGGGGCGGCTTTCTTT
D gene: TRBD1; V gene: TRBV29-1; clone size: once; J gene: TRBJ2-1; CDR3 protein: CSVERSGRDRLNEQFF; CDR3 DNA: TGCAGCGTTGAGAGGTCCGGAAGGGACAGACTCAATGAGCAGTTCTTC
D gene: NA; V gene: TRBV4-1; clone size: NA; J gene: TRBJ1-2; CDR3 protein: CASSQGPLMGGYGYTF; CDR3 DNA: TGCGCCAGCAGCCAAGGCCCCTTGATGGGGGGCTATGGCTACACCTTC
D gene: NA; V gene: TRBV5-6; clone size: NA; J gene: TRBJ2-7; CDR3 protein: CASSLEGVHEQYF; CDR3 DNA: TGTGCCAGCAGCTTGGAGGGGGTGCACGAGCAGTACTTC
D gene: NA; V gene: TRBV20-1; clone size: few; J gene: TRBJ2-5; CDR3 protein: CSARFPETQYF; CDR3 DNA: TGCAGTGCTAGATTCCCGGAGACCCAGTACTTC
D gene: NA; V gene: TRBV5-1; clone size: NA; J gene: TRBJ2-2; CDR3 protein: CASSQERSANTGELFF; CDR3 DNA: TGCGCCAGCAGCCAGGAGCGGAGTGCGAACACCGGGGAGCTGTTTTTT
D gene: TRBD2; V gene: TRBV7-3; clone size: NA; J gene: TRBJ2-5; CDR3 protein: CASSLYGSSGGAQYF; CDR3 DNA: TGTGCCAGCAGCTTATATGGGTCTAGCGGGGGGGCCCAGTACTTC
D gene: NA; V gene: TRBV14; clone size: NA; J gene: TRBJ1-1; CDR3 protein: CASSQVLTEAFF; CDR3 DNA: TGTGCCAGCAGCCAAGTTTTAACTGAAGCTTTCTTT
D gene: NA; V gene: TRBV7-6; clone size: NA; J gene: TRBJ1-4; CDR3 protein: CASSLGPNEKLFF; CDR3 DNA: TGTGCCAGCAGCTTAGGGCCCAATGAAAAACTGTTTTTT
D gene: NA; V gene: TRBV18; clone size: NA; J gene: TRBJ1-1; CDR3 protein: CASSPGVNTEAFF; CDR3 DNA: TGTGCCAGCTCACCGGGAGTAAACACTGAAGCTTTCTTT
D gene: NA; V gene: TRBV10-3; clone size: NA; J gene: TRBJ1-2; CDR3 protein: CAISGLRGKSNYGYTF; CDR3 DNA: TGTGCCATCAGCGGGTTAAGGGGGAAATCTAACTATGGCTACACCTTC
D gene: NA; V gene: TRBV27; clone size: NA; J gene: TRBJ1-4; CDR3 protein: CARRYGIEAEKLFF; CDR3 DNA: TGTGCCAGGAGGTACGGTATCGAGGCGGAAAAACTGTTTTTT
D gene: NA; V gene: TRBV6-4; clone size: NA; J gene: TRBJ2-1; CDR3 protein: CASSEGRSTEQFF; CDR3 DNA: TGTGCCAGCAGTGAAGGTCGGAGTACTGAGCAGTTCTTC
D gene: NA; V gene: TRBV28; clone size: NA; J gene: TRBJ2-3; CDR3 protein: CASFLELRDTQYF; CDR3 DNA: TGTGCCAGCTTTCTAGAACTTAGAGATACGCAGTATTTT
D gene: NA; V gene: TRBV5-6; clone size: NA; J gene: TRBJ1-1; CDR3 protein: CASMGALLNTEAFF; CDR3 DNA: TGTGCCAGCATGGGGGCCCTGCTGAACACTGAAGCTTTCTTT
D gene: TRBD1; V gene: TRBV6-5; clone size: NA; J gene: TRBJ1-2; CDR3 protein: CASSSRGTGTNYGYTF; CDR3 DNA: TGTGCCAGCAGTTCCAGGGGGACAGGGACTAACTATGGCTACACCTTC
D gene: NA; V gene: TRBV10-3; clone size: NA; J gene: TRBJ2-5; CDR3 protein: CAISESFGETQYF; CDR3 DNA: TGTGCCATCAGTGAGTCCTTCGGGGAGACCCAGTACTTC
D gene: TRBD2; V gene: TRBV6-4; clone size: NA; J gene: TRBJ2-1; CDR3 protein: CASSDSAGGYNEQFF; CDR3 DNA: TGTGCCAGCAGTGATAGTGCGGGAGGGTACAATGAGCAGTTCTTC
D gene: NA; V gene: TRBV5-1; clone size: few; J gene: TRBJ2-1; CDR3 protein: CASRYGGGPYNEQFF; CDR3 DNA: TGCGCCAGCAGGTATGGTGGTGGCCCCTACAATGAGCAGTTCTTC
D gene: NA; V gene: TRBV18; clone size: NA; J gene: TRBJ1-5; CDR3 protein: CASSPQQLDSNQPQHF; CDR3 DNA: TGTGCCAGCTCACCACAACAGTTAGATAGCAATCAGCCCCAGCATTTT
D gene: NA; V gene: TRBV2; clone size: NA; J gene: TRBJ1-5; CDR3 protein: CASSELGQSNQPQHF; CDR3 DNA: TGTGCCAGCAGTGAATTGGGACAAAGCAATCAGCCCCAGCATTTT
D gene: NA; V gene: TRBV10-1; clone size: NA; J gene: TRBJ2-3; CDR3 protein: CASSEHFTDTQYF; CDR3 DNA: TGCGCCAGCAGTGAGCATTTCACAGATACGCAGTATTTT